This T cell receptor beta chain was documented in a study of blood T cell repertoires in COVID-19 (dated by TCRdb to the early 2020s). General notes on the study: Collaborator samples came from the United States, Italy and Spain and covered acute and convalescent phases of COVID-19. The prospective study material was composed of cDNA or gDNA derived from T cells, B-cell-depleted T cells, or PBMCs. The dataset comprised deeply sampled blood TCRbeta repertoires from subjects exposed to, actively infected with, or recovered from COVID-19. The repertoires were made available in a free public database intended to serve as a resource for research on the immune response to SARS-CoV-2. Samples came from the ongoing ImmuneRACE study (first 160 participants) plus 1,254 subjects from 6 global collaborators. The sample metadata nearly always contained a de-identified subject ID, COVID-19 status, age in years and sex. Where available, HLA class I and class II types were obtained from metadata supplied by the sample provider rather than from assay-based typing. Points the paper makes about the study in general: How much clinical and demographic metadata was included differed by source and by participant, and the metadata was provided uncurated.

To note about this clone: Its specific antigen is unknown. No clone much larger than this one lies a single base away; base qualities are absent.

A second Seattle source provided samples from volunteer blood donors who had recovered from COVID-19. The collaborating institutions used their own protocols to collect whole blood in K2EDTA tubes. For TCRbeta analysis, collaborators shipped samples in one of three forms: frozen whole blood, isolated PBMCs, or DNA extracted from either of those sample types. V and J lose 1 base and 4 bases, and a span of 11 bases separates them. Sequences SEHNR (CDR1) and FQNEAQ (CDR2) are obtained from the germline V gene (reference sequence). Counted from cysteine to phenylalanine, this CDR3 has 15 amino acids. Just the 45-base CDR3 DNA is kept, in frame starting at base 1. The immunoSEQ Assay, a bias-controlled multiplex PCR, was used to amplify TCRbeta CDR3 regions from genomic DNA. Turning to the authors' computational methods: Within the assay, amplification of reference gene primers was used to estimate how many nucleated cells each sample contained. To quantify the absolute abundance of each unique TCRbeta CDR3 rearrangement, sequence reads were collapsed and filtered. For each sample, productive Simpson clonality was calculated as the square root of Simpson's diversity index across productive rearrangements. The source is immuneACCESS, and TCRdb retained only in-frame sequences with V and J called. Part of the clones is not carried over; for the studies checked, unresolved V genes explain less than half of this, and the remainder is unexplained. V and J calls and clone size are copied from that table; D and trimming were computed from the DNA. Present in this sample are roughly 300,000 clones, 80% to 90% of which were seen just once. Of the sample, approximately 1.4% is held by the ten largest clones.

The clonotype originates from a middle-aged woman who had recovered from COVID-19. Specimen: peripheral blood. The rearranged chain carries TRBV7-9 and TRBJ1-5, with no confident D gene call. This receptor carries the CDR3 CASSLGPIPNQPQHF. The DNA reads TGTGCCAGCAGCTTAGGGCCGATACCTAATCAGCCCCAGCATTTT.